This is a list of T cell receptor beta chains from one sample in a study of radiation and T cells in renal cell carcinoma. Sequencing used immunoSEQ multiplex PCR; TCRdb keeps in-frame clones, though not all of them. The sample carries over 85,000 clones, 70% to 85% recorded once. The sample was blood, taken from a patient whose treatment included radiotherapy and nephrectomy. These receptors were collected from a man in his fifties or sixties with renal cell carcinoma. CDR3s include the opening cysteine and the closing phenylalanine or tryptophan. D genes are given only for firm matches. A clone size is listed for some rows: how often the clone was seen (once, few, many), or a class if it is expanded.

TRBJ2-5 . . TRBV14 CASSQVRAETQYF TGTGCCAGCAGCCAAGTTCGGGCGGAGACCCAGTACTTC
TRBJ2-7 . . TRBV4-1 CASSHPGYREQYF TGCGCCAGCAGCCACCCGGGATACCGGGAGCAGTACTTC
TRBJ1-2 . . TRBV5-1 CASSYGTGYGYTF TGCGCCAGCAGCTACGGGACGGGCTATGGCTACACCTTC
TRBJ2-5 . TRBD1 TRBV5-5 CASEMSRGRVQTQYF TGTGCCAGCGAGATGAGCAGGGGGCGAGTTCAGACCCAGTACTTC
TRBJ1-5 . TRBD1 TRBV29-1 CSVGDRDNQPQHF TGCAGCGTTGGGGACAGAGATAATCAGCCCCAGCATTTT
TRBJ1-4 once . TRBV29-1 CSVEGDRDGNEKLFF TGCAGCGTTGAGGGCGACCGGGACGGGAATGAAAAACTGTTTTTT
TRBJ2-7 . TRBD2 TRBV27 CASSLSGGEGRVRSYEQYF TGTGCCAGCAGTTTATCGGGGGGGGAAGGGCGTGTACGGTCCTACGAGCAGTACTTC
TRBJ2-5 . . TRBV30 CAWTLGGAWQETQYF TGTGCCTGGACCCTTGGGGGCGCTTGGCAAGAGACCCAGTACTTC
TRBJ1-1 . . TRBV29-1 CSVDRNTEAFF TGCAGCGTCGACAGGAACACTGAAGCTTTCTTT
TRBJ2-1 . . TRBV5-1 CASSDREINEQFF TGCGCCAGCAGCGATCGGGAAATCAATGAGCAGTTCTTC
TRBJ2-3 . . TRBV15 CATSSPGRVEFTDTQYF TGTGCCACCAGCAGTCCCGGTAGGGTCGAATTTACAGATACGCAGTATTTT
TRBJ1-1 . . TRBV29-1 CSVGKNTEAFF TGCAGCGTCGGGAAGAACACTGAAGCTTTCTTT
TRBJ2-1 . TRBD2 TRBV7-8 CASSSRGGSYNEQFF TGTGCCAGCAGCTCGCGGGGGGGCTCCTACAATGAGCAGTTCTTC
TRBJ2-3 . . TRBV6-8 CASSSTRPCGSVSTDTQYF TGTGCCAGCAGTTCAACCCGGCCGTGTGGTAGCGTTAGCACAGATACGCAGTATTTT
TRBJ1-2 few TRBD1 TRBV7-3 CASSLDGQGSYTF TGTGCCAGCAGCTTGGACGGACAGGGGAGCTACACCTTC
TRBJ1-1 few . TRBV27 CASSSGIGNVAFF TGTGCCAGCAGTTCTGGGATCGGCAACGTGGCTTTCTTT
TRBJ1-5 . . TRBV7-9 CASSTQSGQLNQPQHF TGTGCCAGCAGCACCCAATCCGGACAGTTAAATCAGCCCCAGCATTTT
TRBJ2-3 . . TRBV18 CASSLLSGTTGSTDTQYF TGTGCCAGCTCACTTCTTTCCGGGACAACTGGTAGCACAGATACGCAGTATTTT
TRBJ2-5 . . TRBV9 CASSSTSRAETQYF TGTGCCAGCAGCTCGACTTCACGGGCAGAGACCCAGTACTTC
TRBJ2-2 . TRBD1 TRBV7-2 CASSVRDRATGELFF TGTGCCAGCAGCGTCCGGGACAGGGCCACCGGGGAGCTGTTTTTT
TRBJ2-7 . TRBD1 TRBV12-5 CASALGTAYEQYF TGTGCTAGTGCCCTCGGGACAGCCTACGAGCAGTACTTC
TRBJ2-5 . TRBD1 TRBV5-1 CASSLTGGFLETQYF TGCGCCAGCAGCTTGACAGGGGGGTTTCTGGAGACCCAGTACTTC
TRBJ2-5 . TRBD2 TRBV4-1 CASSLGLAGVAETQYF TGCGCCAGCAGCCTGGGACTAGCGGGAGTTGCCGAGACCCAGTACTTC
TRBJ2-1 . . TRBV7-3 CASSPLHTYNEQFF TGTGCCAGCAGCCCCCTACATACATACAATGAGCAGTTCTTC
TRBJ2-7 once . TRBV28 CASWGAGEVSEQYF TGTGCCAGCTGGGGGGCAGGGGAGGTCAGCGAGCAGTACTTC
TRBJ2-2 medium-sized TRBD1 TRBV9 CASSVGTGGAKAGELFF TGTGCCAGCAGCGTTGGGACAGGGGGCGCTAAGGCCGGGGAGCTGTTTTTT
TRBJ2-1 . . TRBV4-2 CASSQNRKEQFF TGTGCCAGCAGCCAAAACCGTAAAGAGCAGTTCTTC
TRBJ2-7 once TRBD1 TRBV10-1 CAGPETGRDEQYF TGCGCCGGCCCAGAGACAGGGCGGGACGAGCAGTACTTC
TRBJ2-7 . TRBD2 TRBV4-2 CASSQTSGMEQRAYEQYF TGTGCCAGCAGCCAAACTAGCGGGATGGAGCAACGGGCATACGAGCAGTACTTC
TRBJ1-4 . . TRBV9 CASSRAGNEKLFF TGTGCCAGCAGCAGGGCAGGTAATGAAAAACTGTTTTTT
TRBJ2-3 once . TRBV11-3 CASSPRDGTDTQYF TGTGCCAGCAGCCCACGGGACGGCACAGATACGCAGTATTTT
TRBJ1-5 . . TRBV2 CASSSEDPNYSNQPQHF TGTGCCAGCAGTTCAGAAGATCCGAACTATAGCAATCAGCCCCAGCATTTT
TRBJ2-1 . . TRBV25-1 CASSLFNEQFF TGTGCCAGCAGTCTATTCAATGAGCAGTTCTTC
TRBJ2-5 . . TRBV7-2 CASSLLGQRLQETQYF TGTGCCAGCAGCCTACTCGGACAGCGCCTCCAAGAGACCCAGTACTTC
TRBJ2-3 . . TRBV7-2 CASSPAQGYLDTQYF TGTGCCAGCAGCCCCGCACAGGGATATCTCGATACGCAGTATTTT
TRBJ1-3 . . TRBV9 CASSGSARSSGNTIYF TGTGCCAGCAGCGGAAGCGCGAGGAGCTCTGGAAACACCATATATTTT
TRBJ1-3 . TRBD1 TRBV9 CASSVVPYDRASGNTIYF TGTGCCAGCAGCGTAGTGCCCTACGACAGGGCCTCTGGAAACACCATATATTTT
TRBJ2-7 . . TRBV7-8 CASSLGPEQDLYEQYF TGTGCCAGCAGCTTAGGGCCCGAGCAGGACCTCTACGAGCAGTACTTC
TRBJ1-1 . . TRBV27 CASSPAHREGAFF TGTGCCAGCAGTCCCGCCCATCGAGAGGGAGCTTTCTTT
TRBJ2-4 many . TRBV6-1 CASSEAEKGNIQYF TGTGCCAGCAGTGAGGCGGAGAAAGGGAACATTCAGTACTTC
TRBJ2-2 . . TRBV7-2 CASSLTQTGELFF TGTGCCAGCAGCCTCACTCAGACCGGGGAGCTGTTTTTT
TRBJ2-3 few . TRBV2 CASLGGDVTDTQYF TGTGCCAGCCTAGGAGGGGACGTCACAGATACGCAGTATTTT
TRBJ2-1 . . TRBV29-1 CSVEPPWSMGAAYNEQFF TGCAGCGTTGAACCTCCCTGGTCGATGGGGGCGGCCTACAATGAGCAGTTCTTC
TRBJ2-5 once TRBD2 TRBV5-1 CASSLRASGSPETQYF TGCGCCAGCAGCTTGAGGGCTAGCGGGAGTCCTGAGACCCAGTACTTC
TRBJ2-6 few . TRBV4-3 CASSLQGGANVLTF TGCGCCAGCAGCCTGCAAGGGGGGGCCAACGTCCTGACTTTC
TRBJ2-3 once . TRBV19 CASNLQGSDTQYF TGTGCCAGTAACTTACAGGGTTCAGATACGCAGTATTTT
TRBJ1-2 . TRBD1 TRBV27 CASSGTGNANYGYTF TGTGCCAGCTCCGGGACAGGGAACGCTAACTATGGCTACACCTTC
TRBJ2-7 . . TRBV29-1 CSVGDSYEQYF TGCAGCGTTGGAGACAGTTACGAGCAGTACTTC
TRBJ2-2 once TRBD2 TRBV5-1 CASSVAALRRTRRAGELFF TGCGCCAGCAGCGTGGCCGCCCTCCGCAGGACTAGAAGGGCCGGGGAGCTGTTTTTT
TRBJ1-5 . . TRBV18 CASSPLGVGNNQPQHF TGTGCCAGCTCACCACTAGGGGTGGGTAACAATCAGCCCCAGCATTTT
TRBJ2-3 once TRBD2 TRBV27 CASRPLAGGPGGPDTQYF TGTGCCAGCAGACCACTAGCGGGAGGCCCCGGGGGACCAGATACGCAGTATTTT
TRBJ2-3 . TRBD1 TRBV6-1 CASSVDRGPSGTDTQYF TGTGCCAGCAGTGTCGACAGGGGGCCGTCGGGCACAGATACGCAGTATTTT
TRBJ2-7 few . TRBV27 CASSLTPSYEQYF TGTGCCAGCAGTTTGACCCCTTCCTACGAGCAGTACTTC
TRBJ2-2 . . TRBV5-1 CASSLDGTGELFF TGCGCCAGCAGCTTGGACGGGACCGGGGAGCTGTTTTTT